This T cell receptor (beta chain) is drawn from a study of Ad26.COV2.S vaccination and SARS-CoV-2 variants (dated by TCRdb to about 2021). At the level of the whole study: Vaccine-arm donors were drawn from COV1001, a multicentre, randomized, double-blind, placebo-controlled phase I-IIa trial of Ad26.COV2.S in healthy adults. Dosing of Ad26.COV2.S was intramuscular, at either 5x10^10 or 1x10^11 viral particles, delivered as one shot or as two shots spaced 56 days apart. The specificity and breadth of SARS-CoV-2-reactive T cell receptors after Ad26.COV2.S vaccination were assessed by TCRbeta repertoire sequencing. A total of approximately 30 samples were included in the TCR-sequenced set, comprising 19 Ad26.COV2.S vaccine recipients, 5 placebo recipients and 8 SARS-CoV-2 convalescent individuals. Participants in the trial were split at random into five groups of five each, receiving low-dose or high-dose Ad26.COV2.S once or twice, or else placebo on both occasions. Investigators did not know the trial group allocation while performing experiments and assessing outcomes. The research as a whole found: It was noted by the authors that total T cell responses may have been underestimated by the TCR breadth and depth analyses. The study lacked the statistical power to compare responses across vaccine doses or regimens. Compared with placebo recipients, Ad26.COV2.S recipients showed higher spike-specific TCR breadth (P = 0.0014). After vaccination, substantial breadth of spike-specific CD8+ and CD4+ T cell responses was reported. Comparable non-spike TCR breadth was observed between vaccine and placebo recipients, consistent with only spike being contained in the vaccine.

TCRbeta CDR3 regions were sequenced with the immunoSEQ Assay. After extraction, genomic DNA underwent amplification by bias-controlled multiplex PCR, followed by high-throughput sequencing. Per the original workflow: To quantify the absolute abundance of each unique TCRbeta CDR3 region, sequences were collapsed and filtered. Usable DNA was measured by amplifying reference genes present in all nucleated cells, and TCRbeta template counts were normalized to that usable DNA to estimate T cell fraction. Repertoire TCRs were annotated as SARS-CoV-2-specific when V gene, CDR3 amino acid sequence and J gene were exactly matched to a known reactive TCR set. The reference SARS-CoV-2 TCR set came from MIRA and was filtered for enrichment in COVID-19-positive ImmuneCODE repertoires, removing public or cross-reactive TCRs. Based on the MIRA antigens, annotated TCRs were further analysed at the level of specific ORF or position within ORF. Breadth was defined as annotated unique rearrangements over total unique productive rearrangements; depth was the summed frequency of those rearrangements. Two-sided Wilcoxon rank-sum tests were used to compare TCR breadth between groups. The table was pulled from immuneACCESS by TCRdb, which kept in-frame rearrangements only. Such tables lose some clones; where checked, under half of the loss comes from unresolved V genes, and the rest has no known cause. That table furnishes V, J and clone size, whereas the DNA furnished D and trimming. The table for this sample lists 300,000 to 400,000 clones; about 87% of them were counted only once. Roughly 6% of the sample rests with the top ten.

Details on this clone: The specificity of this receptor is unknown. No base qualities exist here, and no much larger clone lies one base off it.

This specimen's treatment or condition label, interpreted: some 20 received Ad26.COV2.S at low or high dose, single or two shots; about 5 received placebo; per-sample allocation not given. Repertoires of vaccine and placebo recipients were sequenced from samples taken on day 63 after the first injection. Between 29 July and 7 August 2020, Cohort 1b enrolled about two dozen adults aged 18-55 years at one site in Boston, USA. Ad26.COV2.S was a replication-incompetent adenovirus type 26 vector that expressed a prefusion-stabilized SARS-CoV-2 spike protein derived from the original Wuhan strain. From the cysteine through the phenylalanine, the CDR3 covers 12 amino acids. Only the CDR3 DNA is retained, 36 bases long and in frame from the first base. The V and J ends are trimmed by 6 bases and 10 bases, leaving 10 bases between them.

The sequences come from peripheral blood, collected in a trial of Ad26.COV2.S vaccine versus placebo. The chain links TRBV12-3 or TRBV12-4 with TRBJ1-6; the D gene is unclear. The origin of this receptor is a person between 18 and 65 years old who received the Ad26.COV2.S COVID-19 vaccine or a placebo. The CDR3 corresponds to CASSRTESPLHF. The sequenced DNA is TGTGCCAGCAGCCGGACGGAATCACCCCTCCACTTT.